These 27 T cell receptor beta chains came from one sample sequenced in a study of cytomegalovirus exposure and HLA in healthy donors. The PCR contained 60 Vbeta and 13 Jbeta primers. Method: immunoSEQ multiplex PCR; TCRdb's copy keeps in-frame clones and lacks some. The sample consists of 150,000 to 200,000 clones, around 62% of them appearing once. The sequencing input was PBMCs. The origin of the receptors is a man aged 40-55 years in good health and CMV-seronegative.

The rearrangement links TRBV5-6 to TRBJ2-4; the D gene is possibly TRBD2 (6 bases). Germline CDR1 SGHDT, CDR2 YYEEEE. The length of the CDR3 is 15 residues. V lost 2 bases and J 3 bases, leaving 12 bases between the germline ends. CDR3 sequence: CASSFGGFGKNIQYF. The CDR3 DNA sequence: TGTGCCAGCAGCTTCGGGGGATTTGGCAAAAACATTCAGTACTTC.

The chain combines TRBV5-6 with TRBJ2-5, with 7 bases lining up with TRBD2. Germline V gives CDR1 SGHDT, CDR2 YYEEEE. The CDR3 contains 17 residues. J lost 0 bases, V lost 0 bases, and 8 bases had no gene match. The CDR3 bases are TGTGCCAGCAGCTTGGTGGCAGCGGGGCAGTACCAAGAGACCCAGTACTTC. Its protein is CASSLVAAGQYQETQYF.

V is TRBV7-2 and J is TRBJ2-3; 10 bases match TRBD2. The CDR3 contains 16 residues. Germline loops: CDR1 SGHTA, CDR2 FQGNSA. The V segment lost 3 bases and the J segment 4 bases; nucleotides outside the gene matches: 7. The DNA for the CDR3 is TGTGCCAGCAGCTTCAGCGGGGGGGCGGGTGCAGATACGCAGTATTTT. This encodes CASSFSGGAGADTQYF.

The rearrangement links TRBV29-1 to TRBJ2-2; D unclear. This CDR3 is 12 amino acids long. Germline assignment: CDR1 SQVTM and CDR2 ANQGSEA. Trimming shortened V by 2 bases and J by 6 bases, and 7 bases separated the two germline ends. The CDR3 sequence: CSVEMGPGELFF. For the CDR3, the DNA is TGCAGCGTTGAAATGGGCCCCGGGGAGCTGTTTTTT.

This chain links TRBV6-6 with TRBJ1-4, with D hard to call. V was shortened by 6 bases and J by 4 bases, with 3 bases between the two germline ends. In germline, CDR1 is MNHNY, CDR2 SVGAGI (reference sequence). CDR3 size: 11 residues. DNA for the CDR3: TGTGCCAGCAGCCTTAATGAAAAACTGTTTTTT. Its translation is CASSLNEKLFF.

The chain employs TRBV5-1 and TRBJ1-4; maybe TRBD1 (5 bases). Trimming cost V 3 bases and J 2 bases, with 11 bases left between them. Germline V gene data show CDR1 as SGHRS and CDR2 as YFSETQ. CDR3 length: 15 amino acids. The chain's CDR3 is CASSSLGVTNEKLFF. The CDR3 DNA reads TGCGCCAGCAGCTCCCTAGGGGTGACTAATGAAAAACTGTTTTTT. Filled out from reference TRBV5-1 and TRBJ1-4, the complete variable domain reads KAGVTQTPRYLIKTRGQQVTLSCSPISGHRSVSWYQQTPGQGLQFLFEYFSETQRNKGNFPGRFSGRQFSNSRSEMNVSTLELGDSALYLCASSSLGVTNEKLFFGSGTQLSVL.

J is TRBJ2-7 and V is TRBV9; the D gene is possibly TRBD2 (6 bases). Germline CDR1 is SGDLS and CDR2 is YYNGEE. This CDR3 has 17 amino acids. Trimming shortened V by 5 bases and J by 4 bases, and 25 bases separated the two germline ends. This chain's CDR3 is CASSLGWGESKGYEQYF. The DNA of the CDR3 is TGTGCCAGCAGTCTCGGGTGGGGGGAGAGCAAGGGTTACGAGCAGTACTTC.

This clone was counted between two and nine times. The chain recombines TRBV19 with TRBJ2-6; TRBD2 is a possible D gene (5 bases). Trimming shortened V by 7 bases and J by 2 bases, and 18 bases separated the two germline ends. Germline V gene lookup returns CDR1 LNHDA and CDR2 SQIVND (reference sequence). This CDR3 contains 17 residues. CDR3 nucleotides: TGTGCCAGTATGACGCGATCGGGAAGGACTGGGGCCAACGTCCTGACTTTC. Translating gives CASMTRSGRTGANVLTF. Combining the CDR3 with reference TRBV19 and TRBJ2-6 gives the whole variable domain DGGITQSPKYLFRKEGQNVTLSCEQNLNHDAMYWYRQDPGQGLRLIYYSQIVNDFQKGDIAEGYSVSREKKESFPLTVTSAQKNPTAFYLCASMTRSGRTGANVLTFGAGSRLTVL.

V gene TRBV6-4 combines with J gene TRBJ2-1, with D possibly matching TRBD2 (7 bases). V gave up 3 bases and J gave up 9 bases, with 21 bases separating them. Germline CDR1 MRHNA, CDR2 SNTAGT. The CDR3 spans 16 residues. The CDR3 DNA reads as TGTGCCAGCAGTGAAGGGGGGGGGATTATCCGTTCTGAGCAGTTCTTC. Its translation is CASSEGGGIIRSEQFF.

The chain has TRBV27 and TRBJ2-3; perhaps TRBD1 as D (5 bases). CDR3 length: 16 amino acids. Trimming removed 6 bases from V and 1 base from J, with 17 bases in between. In germline, CDR1 is MNHEY, CDR2 SMNVEV (reference sequence). The CDR3 protein is CASRTLVGHGTDTQYF. CDR3 DNA sequence: TGTGCCAGCAGAACACTGGTGGGGCACGGCACAGATACGCAGTATTTT.

This chain joins TRBV6-5 and TRBJ1-5; weak D call: TRBD1 (6 bases). This CDR3 is built from 13 residues. Trimming shortened V by 6 bases and J by 3 bases, and 9 bases separated the two germline ends. Germline V lookup: CDR1 MNHEY, CDR2 SVGAGI. Written as DNA, the CDR3 is TGTGCCAGCAGGGACAGTCTCAATCAGCCCCAGCATTTT. Translated, it gives CASRDSLNQPQHF.

This clone was seen only a few times. The chain carries TRBV9 and TRBJ2-2; 7 bases line up with TRBD1. The junction had 6 bases not matched to a gene; V was cut back by 0 bases and J by 1 base. Germline V gene data show CDR1 as SGDLS and CDR2 as YYNGEE. The CDR3 is 17 residues long. CDR3 coding DNA: TGTGCCAGCAGCGTAGCTACCGGGACAGTGAACACCGGGGAGCTGTTTTTT. Its translation: CASSVATGTVNTGELFF.

The chain combines TRBV12-1 with TRBJ1-5; TRBD1 was called by the table and not checked on the DNA. TRBV12-1 is deemed a pseudogene. CDR3 length: 15 amino acids. CDR3: CASSERTGYNQPQHF. CDR3 DNA: TGTGCCAGCAGCGAAAGGACAGGGTACAATCAGCCCCAGCATTTT.

V gene TRBV5-1 combines with J gene TRBJ2-5; a weak D match, TRBD1 (6 bases). CDR3 length: 14 residues. The V end lost 4 bases, the J end lost 2 bases, and 12 bases lay between the germline ends. Looked up from germline, CDR1 is SGHRS and CDR2 is YFSETQ. For the CDR3, the DNA is TGCGCCAGCAGCCAGTTCAGGGGACAAGAGACCCAGTACTTC. Translation: CASSQFRGQETQYF.

This clone was observed a few times. The chain joins TRBV30 to TRBJ2-1; a possible D gene is TRBD1 (5 bases). The CDR3 runs 15 residues. Germline CDR1 is GTSNPN and CDR2 is SVGIG (reference sequence). Trimming removed 0 bases from V and 7 bases from J, with 16 bases in between. CDR3: CAWSVGAPQQNEQFF. The DNA of the CDR3 is TGTGCCTGGAGTGTAGGGGCCCCCCAACAAAATGAGCAGTTCTTC.

This clone showed up just a few times. The chain recombines TRBV4-1 with TRBJ1-2; D might be TRBD1 (5 bases). This CDR3 spans 16 amino acids. Germline assignment: CDR1 MGHRA and CDR2 YSYEKL. Trimming removed 2 bases at V and 2 bases at J, with 15 bases between. CDR3 sequence reads: CASSQPLGGANYGYTF. In nucleotides, the CDR3 is TGCGCCAGCAGCCAACCTTTAGGTGGGGCGAACTATGGCTACACCTTC.

This chain links TRBV19 with TRBJ1-4; 7 bases are a match to TRBD1. The CDR3 extends over 14 amino acids. Germline trimming cut 6 bases from V and 6 bases from J; bases unmatched to any gene: 7. CDR1 and CDR2 (germline): LNHDA, SQIVND (reference sequence). The CDR3 here is CASRRYRGDEKLFF. The CDR3 DNA reads as TGTGCCAGTAGACGGTACAGGGGCGATGAAAAACTGTTTTTT. Full variable domain (outside the CDR3, taken from reference TRBV19 and TRBJ1-4): DGGITQSPKYLFRKEGQNVTLSCEQNLNHDAMYWYRQDPGQGLRLIYYSQIVNDFQKGDIAEGYSVSREKKESFPLTVTSAQKNPTAFYLCASRRYRGDEKLFFGSGTQLSVL.

This clone was detected a few times. The chain has TRBV7-2 and TRBJ2-5; D is possibly TRBD1 (5 bases). This CDR3 comprises 14 residues. CDR1 SGHTA and CDR2 FQGNSA come from the germline V gene. V gave up 5 bases and J gave up 5 bases, with 15 bases separating them. This CDR3 is CASSPRRPGETQYF. CDR3 nucleotide sequence: TGTGCCAGCAGCCCTCGACGCCCAGGGGAGACCCAGTACTTC.

Comments on this clone: Other nucleotide sequences from this sample produce the same CDR3. The J gene is TRBJ2-7, the V gene TRBV6-5; D may be TRBD2 (7 bases). The germline V gene has CDR1 MNHEY and CDR2 SVGAGI. V dropped 0 bases and J dropped 4 bases, with 10 bases sitting between them. CDR3 size: 14 residues. CDR3 nucleotides: TGTGCCAGCAGTTACTCCGGGGGGCCGTACGAGCAGTACTTC. Its protein is CASSYSGGPYEQYF.

V usage is TRBV9 and J usage is TRBJ2-1; D may be TRBD1 (6 bases). This CDR3 has 16 amino acids. The V end was cut by 0 bases, the J end by 0 bases, with 10 bases between. The germline CDR1 and CDR2 sequences are SGDLS and YYNGEE. CDR3 amino acids: CASSVEGDSSYNEQFF. The CDR3 DNA follows: TGTGCCAGCAGCGTAGAGGGGGATTCCTCCTACAATGAGCAGTTCTTC. The full variable domain, in which reference TRBV9 and TRBJ2-1 provide the parts outside the CDR3, is DSGVTQTPKHLITATGQRVTLRCSPRSGDLSVYWYQQSLDQGLQFLIQYYNGEERAKGNILERFSAQQFPDLHSELNLSSLELGDSALYFCASSVEGDSSYNEQFFGPGTRLTVL.

As regards this clone: The sample contains more than one DNA sequence encoding this CDR3. This chain uses TRBV5-1 with TRBJ1-3; D is possibly TRBD1 (5 bases). The length of the CDR3 is 14 residues. CDR1 is SGHRS, CDR2 YFSETQ, per germline. V lost 0 bases and J 1 base, leaving 5 bases between the germline ends. CDR3 loop: CASSLEGSGNTIYF. As DNA, the CDR3 is TGCGCCAGCAGCTTGGAGGGGTCTGGAAACACCATATATTTT. The full variable domain, rest sourced from reference TRBV5-1 and TRBJ1-3, is KAGVTQTPRYLIKTRGQQVTLSCSPISGHRSVSWYQQTPGQGLQFLFEYFSETQRNKGNFPGRFSGRQFSNSRSEMNVSTLELGDSALYLCASSLEGSGNTIYFGEGSWLTVV.

This clone was found a few times. J is TRBJ1-1 and V is TRBV27, with 7 positions matching TRBD1. CDR1 and CDR2 (germline): MNHEY, SMNVEV (reference sequence). With V trimmed by 5 bases and J by 7 bases, 7 bases remained unmatched. This CDR3 region has 13 residues. The CDR3 spells CASSVDREDEAFF. Written as DNA, the CDR3 is TGTGCCAGCAGTGTCGACAGGGAGGATGAAGCTTTCTTT.

The chain carries TRBV5-8 and TRBJ2-1; a weak D match, TRBD1 (6 bases). The CDR3 contains 14 residues. Trimming shortened V by 4 bases and J by 4 bases, and 12 bases separated the two germline ends. Germline V gives CDR1 SGHTS, CDR2 YDEGEE. The CDR3 nucleotides are TGTGCCAGCAGCCCCCGGACAGCGTACAATGAGCAGTTCTTC. The encoded protein is CASSPRTAYNEQFF.

This CDR3 reads CASSLVQGETQYF. The CDR3 DNA reads TGTGCCAGCAGCTTAGTGCAGGGGGAGACCCAGTACTTC. The chain couples TRBV7-9 to TRBJ2-5; D perhaps matches TRBD1 (6 bases). There are 13 residues in the CDR3. In germline, CDR1 is SEHNR, CDR2 FQNEAQ (reference sequence). V shed 1 base and J shed 5 bases, with 8 bases lying between them.

This sequence joins TRBV6-1 and TRBJ2-2, with a weak D call TRBD1 (5 bases). Germline CDR1 is MNHNS and CDR2 is SASEGT. The CDR3 is made up of 14 amino acids. Trimming removed 7 bases from V and 4 bases from J, with 13 bases in between. The CDR3 loop is CASTEQAATGELFF. DNA of the CDR3: TGTGCCAGCACCGAACAGGCGGCCACCGGGGAGCTGTTTTTT.

The V gene is TRBV7-9, the J gene TRBJ2-5, with TRBD1 identical over 7 bases. Germline CDR1 reads SEHNR; CDR2 reads FQNEAQ (reference sequence). V was clipped by 5 bases and J by 1 base; unmatched bases: 4. CDR3 length: 14 amino acids. The CDR3 region has the DNA TGTGCCAGCAGCCAAGGACAGGCCCAAGAGACCCAGTACTTC. Translation gives CASSQGQAQETQYF.

V usage is TRBV5-4 and J usage is TRBJ2-5; tentatively, D is TRBD2 (5 bases). Germline values: CDR1 SGHNT, CDR2 YYREEE (reference sequence). This CDR3 has 13 residues. V dropped 2 bases and J dropped 2 bases, with 7 bases sitting between them. The CDR3 here is CASSFERQETQYF. In nucleotides, the CDR3 is TGTGCCAGCAGCTTTGAGCGGCAAGAGACCCAGTACTTC.